This passage covers 27 T cell receptor beta chains from one sample sequenced in a study of shared clonotypes between healthy human individuals (dated by TCRdb to about 2020). CD8 naive samples consisted of CD45RO-negative cells that were positively selected for CCR7, yielding a CD45RA+CCR7+ population without TemRA cells. The library was generated by the immunoSEQ multiplex PCR assay. TCRdb stores this immuneACCESS table with in-frame sequences only. Part of the clones is absent; in the studies checked, under half of the shortfall reflects unresolved V genes, and no reason is known for the rest. The sample table contains under 2,000,000 clones; only one count was recorded for about 95% of them. In total, the top ten clones hold 0.9% to 1.5% of the sample. Material for sequencing was naive CD8+ T cells sorted from blood. The label giving this sample's cell subset or site can be read as: CD45RA+CCR7+. The receptors were sampled from a man aged 18 to 29 in good health.

As regards this clone: Within the sample, other DNA sequences also encode this same CDR3. J is TRBJ2-7 and V is TRBV6-1; a possible D gene is TRBD1 (6 bases). Germline CDR1 reads MNHNS; CDR2 reads SASEGT. The CDR3 runs 15 residues. Trimming pared 0 bases from V and 1 base from J, leaving 10 bases between. The CDR3 DNA reads as TGTGCCAGCAGTGAAGCGGGCCAGGGGTCCTACGAGCAGTACTTC. Protein product: CASSEAGQGSYEQYF.

The chain employs TRBV29-1 and TRBJ1-2; TRBD1 aligns across 10 bases. The CDR3 is 15 residues long. CDR1 is SQVTM, CDR2 ANQGSEA, per germline. Trimming at V came to 3 bases and at J to 4 bases, leaving 8 bases not matched to a gene. CDR3 nucleotide sequence: TGCAGCGTTGAGGAACCCTGGACAGGGGGCTATGGCTACACCTTC. Its protein is CSVEEPWTGGYGYTF.

The chain combines TRBV29-1 with TRBJ2-1, with TRBD1 matching over 10 bases. The CDR3 length is 18 residues. Per germline, CDR1 SQVTM and CDR2 ANQGSEA. Germline trimming cut 3 bases from V and 6 bases from J; bases unmatched to any gene: 17. The CDR3 region has the DNA TGCAGCGTTGACCCGATACAGGGGACAGGGGATTTAGGCAATGAGCAGTTCTTC. Translating gives CSVDPIQGTGDLGNEQFF.

V usage is TRBV9 and J usage is TRBJ2-1; D may be TRBD2 (5 bases). This CDR3 comprises 15 residues. Per germline, CDR1 SGDLS and CDR2 YYNGEE. Trimming removed 6 bases at V and 3 bases at J, with 16 bases between. In DNA, the CDR3 is TGTGCCAGCACTCCCGGGGTCTCCATCTACAATGAGCAGTTCTTC. Amino acids: CASTPGVSIYNEQFF.

The sample holds one count of this clone. V and J are TRBV4-3 and TRBJ2-7; TRBD2 might be the D (6 bases). The CDR3 sequence is 15 residues long. Trimming took off 5 bases at V and 3 bases at J, with 17 bases between the two ends. Germline V lookup: CDR1 LGHNA, CDR2 YSLEER. CDR3 in amino acids: CASSASRDSFYEQYF. CDR3 coding DNA: TGCGCCAGCAGCGCAAGCCGGGACTCTTTCTACGAGCAGTACTTC.

J is TRBJ1-4 and V is TRBV5-1; D may be TRBD1 (6 bases). In germline, CDR1 is SGHRS, CDR2 YFSETQ. The CDR3 is 19 amino acids. Trimming stripped 0 bases from V and 4 bases from J, with 22 bases between. CDR3 protein: CASSLVRCRGERRNEKLFF. In DNA, the CDR3 is TGCGCCAGCAGCTTGGTAAGGTGTAGGGGGGAAAGGCGTAATGAAAAACTGTTTTTT.

This chain joins TRBV7-9 and TRBJ2-1, with TRBD2 identical over 12 bases. The CDR3 is made up of 15 amino acids. J was trimmed by 5 bases and V by 5 bases; bases with no gene match: 4. The V gene's germline CDR1 is SEHNR and CDR2 FQNEAQ (reference sequence). CDR3 in DNA: TGTGCCAGCAGCCTGACTAGCGGGAGAAACAATGAGCAGTTCTTC. Encoded protein: CASSLTSGRNNEQFF. The full variable domain, its missing parts supplied by reference TRBV7-9 and TRBJ2-1, is DTGVSQNPRHKITKRGQNVTFRCDPISEHNRLYWYRQTLGQGPEFLTYFQNEAQLEKSRLLSDRFSAERPKGSFSTLEIQRTEQGDSAMYLCASSLTSGRNNEQFFGPGTRLTVL.

As DNA, the CDR3 is TGCGCCAGCAGCCAAGGGAGGGGGGGGGATAAAGAGCCCCAGCATTTT. Protein product: CASSQGRGGDKEPQHF. The chain carries TRBV4-1 and TRBJ1-5; TRBD1 is a possible D gene (6 bases). The CDR3 contains 16 residues. The V gene's germline CDR1 is MGHRA and CDR2 YSYEKL. V lost 1 base and J lost 8, with 18 bases in between.

This sequence joins TRBV7-6 and TRBJ2-2; D may correspond to TRBD1 or TRBD2 (5 bases each). The CDR3 contains 13 residues. Germline CDR1 and CDR2: SGHVS and FNYEAQ. Trimming stripped 10 bases from V and 8 bases from J, with 17 bases between. The CDR3 here is CATRDHLEGELFF. CDR3 nucleotides: TGTGCCACCCGGGACCATCTCGAGGGGGAGCTGTTTTTT.

V gene TRBV4-1 combines with J gene TRBJ1-1; no firm D call. V was pared by 1 base and J by 7 bases, with 10 bases between. Per the germline V gene, CDR1 is MGHRA and CDR2 is YSYEKL. This CDR3 is built from 13 residues. The CDR3 here is CASSQVEGLEAFF. The CDR3 DNA is TGCGCCAGCAGCCAAGTGGAGGGCCTTGAAGCTTTCTTT.

Concerning this clone: One end of the junction fails to match germline, which may point to a read error. The chain uses TRBV11-2 and TRBJ2-7; TRBD2 matches 9 bases. The germline V gene has CDR1 SGHAT and CDR2 FQNNGV. The CDR3 has 14 residues. CDR3: CASTLAGAFYEQYF. For the CDR3, the DNA is TGTGCCAGCACCTTAGCGGGAGCCTTTTACGAGCAGTACTTC.

CDR3 nucleotide sequence: TGTGCCAGCAGTTTAGGGACAGGGTTTCCCGGGGAGCTGTTTTTT. Amino acids: CASSLGTGFPGELFF. This chain joins TRBV27 and TRBJ2-2, with TRBD1 matching 9 bases. Germline trimming cut 2 bases from V and 6 bases from J; bases unmatched to any gene: 4. Germline V gene lookup returns CDR1 MNHEY and CDR2 SMNVEV (reference sequence). This CDR3 comprises 15 residues.

This sequence joins TRBV6-5 and TRBJ2-1, with D possibly being TRBD1 (5 bases). V was cut by 0 bases and J by 4 bases, with 13 bases left in between. CDR1 is MNHEY and CDR2 is SVGAGI in the germline V gene. The CDR3 sequence is 16 residues long. The DNA of the CDR3 is TGTGCCAGCAGTTACTCGCATGGACACCAATACAATGAGCAGTTCTTC. This sequence encodes CASSYSHGHQYNEQFF.

V is TRBV7-3 and J is TRBJ2-3; 10 bases agree with TRBD2. The V gene end was trimmed by 5 bases and the J gene end by 5 bases; junction bases not matched to a gene: 7. The CDR3 spans 15 residues. The germline CDR1 and CDR2 sequences are SGHTA and FQGTGA. The CDR3 coding sequence is TGTGCCAGCAGCCCGAGCGGGGGGGCGATAGATACGCAGTATTTT. It specifies CASSPSGGAIDTQYF.

The V call is TRBV28, the J call TRBJ1-6, with D possibly being TRBD1 (5 bases). CDR1 is MDHEN, CDR2 SYDVKM, per germline. This CDR3 comprises 18 residues. Trimming removed 4 bases from V and 2 bases from J, with 18 bases in between. CDR3 sequence reads: CASSSRQITRPYNSPLHF. CDR3 nucleotide sequence: TGTGCCAGCAGTTCCCGACAGATCACGAGGCCCTATAATTCACCCCTCCACTTT.

V gene TRBV6-6 combines with J gene TRBJ2-7; D gene unclear. The V end lost 5 bases, the J end lost 3 bases, and 11 bases lay between the germline ends. CDR1 is MNHNY, CDR2 SVGAGI, per germline (reference sequence). CDR3 length equals 13 residues. CDR3 in DNA: TGTGCCAGCAGTCCGTACGGCCTCTACGAGCAGTACTTC. Translation: CASSPYGLYEQYF.

The rearrangement links TRBV9 to TRBJ2-7; 9 nucleotides align to TRBD1. The CDR3 is made up of 15 amino acids. Germline trimming cut 4 bases from V and 2 bases from J; bases unmatched to any gene: 7. Looked up from germline, CDR1 is SGDLS and CDR2 is YYNGEE. CDR3 in DNA: TGTGCCAGCAGCTCTGGGGGGACAGGGCCCTACGAGCAGTACTTC. Translating gives CASSSGGTGPYEQYF.

A remark on this clone: This sample also contains other DNA sequences that code for the same CDR3. The V and J genes are TRBV4-3 and TRBJ2-1; 10 bases line up with TRBD1. J lost 4 bases, V lost 0 bases, and 0 bases had no gene match. The CDR3 is 15 residues long. Germline-derived CDR1 and CDR2 are LGHNA and YSLEER. The CDR3 DNA reads TGCGCCAGCAGCCAAGAGGGACAGGGGTACAATGAGCAGTTCTTC. Encoded protein: CASSQEGQGYNEQFF.

The rearrangement joins TRBV27 to TRBJ2-5, with D hard to call. CDR1 MNHEY and CDR2 SMNVEV come from the germline V gene (reference sequence). Trimming took off 3 bases at V and 2 bases at J, with 7 bases between the two ends. CDR3 size: 13 residues. The CDR3 nucleotides read TGTGCCAGCAGTTTTGTCCAGCAAGAGACCCAGTACTTC. Protein: CASSFVQQETQYF.

To note about this clone: The sample holds other DNA sequences that translate to the same CDR3. The J gene is TRBJ2-2, the V gene TRBV10-3; D not certain. CDR3 size: 12 residues. V was clipped by 6 bases and J by 3 bases, with 5 bases between them. Germline V gives CDR1 ENHRY, CDR2 SYGVKD. Here the CDR3 DNA reads TGTGCCATCAGCGTTGACACCGGGGAGCTGTTTTTT. As protein: CAISVDTGELFF.

The chain joins TRBV5-4 to TRBJ2-7, with 8 bases identical to TRBD1. Germline trimming cut 3 bases from V and 1 base from J; bases unmatched to any gene: 6. The CDR3 contains 15 residues. CDR1 SGHNT and CDR2 YYREEE come from the germline V gene (reference sequence). Here the CDR3 reads CASSSFGQGSYEQYF. The CDR3 coding sequence is TGTGCCAGCAGCTCATTCGGACAGGGATCCTACGAGCAGTACTTC. The whole variable domain, remainder taken from reference TRBV5-4 and TRBJ2-7, is ETGVTQSPTHLIKTRGQQVTLRCSSQSGHNTVSWYQQALGQGPQFIFQYYREEENGRGNFPPRFSGLQFPNYSSELNVNALELDDSALYLCASSSFGQGSYEQYFGPGTRLTVT.

This chain joins TRBV28 and TRBJ1-2; TRBD1 might be the D (5 bases). The CDR3 runs 17 residues. The V end was cut by 3 bases, the J end by 0 bases, with 17 bases between. Germline V gives CDR1 MDHEN, CDR2 SYDVKM. In DNA, the CDR3 is TGTGCCAGCAGTTTTGGCCGGGTGGGGGGTTCTAACTATGGCTACACCTTC. This codes for CASSFGRVGGSNYGYTF.

The V call is TRBV4-3, the J call TRBJ2-1, with D perhaps TRBD1 (6 bases). The CDR3 contains 19 residues. Germline V gene data show CDR1 as LGHNA and CDR2 as YSLEER. Trimming removed 1 base at V and 5 bases at J, with 24 bases between. The CDR3 loop is CASSQVMGPAGTRHNEQFF. The CDR3 DNA follows: TGCGCCAGCAGCCAAGTAATGGGGCCGGCCGGGACAAGGCACAATGAGCAGTTCTTC.

The chain carries TRBV7-6 and TRBJ2-3, with D tentatively TRBD2 (5 bases). Germline V gene sequence: CDR1 SGHVS, CDR2 FNYEAQ. V was cut by 4 bases and J by 2 bases, with 25 bases left in between. This CDR3 spans 19 amino acids. The CDR3 sequence: CASSSPGHPDYEDTDTQYF. CDR3 DNA: TGTGCCAGCAGCTCACCCGGTCACCCTGACTATGAGGACACAGATACGCAGTATTTT. Variable domain in full (rest from reference TRBV7-6 and TRBJ2-3): GAGVSQSPRYKVTKRGQDVALRCDPISGHVSLYWYRQALGQGPEFLTYFNYEAQQDKSGLPNDRFSAERPEGSISTLTIQRTEQRDSAMYRCASSSPGHPDYEDTDTQYFGPGTRLTVL.

This rearrangement joins TRBV13 to TRBJ2-3; the D is unclear. Per germline, CDR1 PRHDT and CDR2 FYEKMQ (reference sequence). The CDR3 totals 13 residues. Trimming cost V 0 bases and J 7 bases, with 8 bases left between them. CDR3 DNA sequence: TGTGCCAGCAGCTTAGGAGTAGGAAATACGCAGTATTTT. It yields the protein CASSLGVGNTQYF.

In nucleotides, the CDR3 is TGCGCCAGCAGCCAAGATCCACAGGGGAGCACAGATACGCAGTATTTT. Its protein is CASSQDPQGSTDTQYF. J is TRBJ2-3 and V is TRBV4-1; 7 bases agree with TRBD1. The CDR3 is 16 residues long. V trimming: 0 bases; J trimming: 0 bases; junction bases outside the gene matches: 3. Germline V CDR1 and CDR2: MGHRA, YSYEKL.

The chain employs TRBV29-1 and TRBJ2-2; possible D gene TRBD2, 6 bases. Germline lookup yields CDR1 SQVTM and CDR2 ANQGSEA. V was trimmed by 6 bases and J by 6 bases, leaving 11 bases between them. The CDR3 length is 12 residues. For the CDR3, the DNA is TGCAGCGTGGAGGGACTGGCCGGGGAGCTGTTTTTT. Residues: CSVEGLAGELFF.